In its sample, the clone carrying this T cell receptor (beta chain) was seen many times. A junction end diverges from the germline sequence, so it may reflect a read error. The data originate from a study of neurological immune-mediated disorders. The CDR3 consists of 14 residues. The authors produced cDNA by 5'RACE using 10-nucleotide random UMIs. Using its own MiXCR run on the 5' RACE reads, TCRdb lists one record per CDR3 protein. The table records roughly 13,000 distinct CDR3 sequences, 5.5% to 7% of them present only once. CD4+ or CD8+ T cells, 1 million per library, were used for sorted libraries.

This receptor was obtained from a woman in her thirties or forties in good health. The sample taken for sequencing was CD8+ T cells from blood. This chain uses TRBV12-3 or TRBV12-4 with TRBJ1-1, with TRBD1 identical over 9 bases. DNA of the CDR3: TGTGCCAGCAGCTTAGACAGGGGGTACACTGAAGCTTTCTTT. This sequence encodes CASSLDRGYTEAFF.